This T cell receptor (beta chain) is drawn from a study of T cells after yellow fever vaccination. The V segment lost 1 base and the J segment 3 bases; nucleotides outside the gene matches: 10. The CDR3 is made up of 17 amino acids. From germline, CDR1 is DFQATT and CDR2 SNEGSKA (reference sequence). Whole-study findings and limits: Although the secondary response was weaker, it peaked faster, at day 5 versus 15.

To note about this clonotype: Its antigen is not known.

TCRdb reprocessed the 5' RACE reads via MiXCR and lists one record per CDR3 protein. Here the sample spans approximately 330,000 distinct CDR3 sequences, approximately 4% being singletons. This clonotype originated in a man between 18 and 29 years old who received the YFV17D yellow fever vaccine. The specimen was PBMCs, collected 5 days after the yellow fever booster vaccination. This rearrangement joins TRBV20-1 to TRBJ1-5; 9 bases agree with TRBD1. The CDR3 DNA sequence: TGCAGTGCTAGAGGTACAGGGGGCGTCGGGACCAATCAGCCCCAGCATTTT. Residues: CSARGTGGVGTNQPQHF.